This T cell receptor beta chain emerged from a study of radiotherapy plus CTLA-4 blockade in lung cancer. A few counts support this clone. What it recognizes is unknown. Assay: immunoSEQ multiplex PCR; the TCRdb copy retains only in-frame clones and omits some. The data contain some 110,000 clones, more than 65% of them singletons. This CDR3 is 14 amino acids long. The trim removed 5 bases at V and 7 bases at J, leaving 6 bases unmatched. Germline V gene sequence: CDR1 SEHNR, CDR2 FQNEAQ (reference sequence). The study, taken as a whole, reports: An expansion of tumor-derived TCR clones occurred in blood after radiotherapy plus ipilimumab. Early blood T cell clone changes and increased post-radiation serum interferon-beta were reportedly the strongest response predictors.

The chain recombines TRBV7-9 with TRBJ1-4; the match to TRBD1 covers 8 bases. The sequences come from peripheral blood, collected from a patient treated with radiotherapy plus ipilimumab. The clonotype originates from a human donor with non-small cell lung cancer that progressed on radiotherapy plus ipilimumab. Some clones in this sample may be carry-over from other donors' samples. CDR3 protein: CASSTGQGTEKLFF. Here the CDR3 DNA reads TGTGCCAGCAGCACAGGACAGGGAACTGAAAAACTGTTTTTT.